This T cell receptor (beta chain) was sequenced during a study of T-cell memory formation after mild COVID-19. General study points: Day 15 to 85 contracting clones showed balanced CD4/CD8; day 15 to 37 expanders favored CD4+.

MiXCR, applied by TCRdb to the 5' RACE reads, yields one record per CDR3 protein. The sample carries roughly 350,000 distinct CDR3 sequences, 25% to 30% recorded once. Of note for this clonotype: The antigen remains undetermined.

The CDR3 runs to 14 residues. The V end lost 2 bases, the J end lost 4 bases, and 12 bases lay between the germline ends. Germline CDR1 and CDR2: SGHRS and YFSETQ. V usage is TRBV5-1 and J usage is TRBJ1-1; D is uncertain. The source of this sequence is an adult woman who had mild COVID-19 (a few samples of this study predate the infection). Cell type and time point are not known. The sample comprised PBMCs or a T cell subset sorted from them (not recorded which). The CDR3 DNA is TGCGCCAGCAGCTTAGCGGGGTTGGGCACTGAAGCTTTCTTT. It yields the protein CASSLAGLGTEAFF.